This TCR beta chain derives from a study of blood T cells in healthy people across ages. Study-level results: PBMC samples, being unsorted, prevented any conclusive comparison of naive and antigen-experienced cells.

V dropped 11 bases and J dropped 3 bases, with 17 bases sitting between them. Per the germline V gene, CDR1 is MNHEY and CDR2 is SVGEGT. The CDR3 spans 14 residues. A single count supports this clonotype. Its antigen is not identified. A second PCR, run for roughly 7 to 11 cycles, used a sample-barcoded 5' primer plus a J-beta primer mix. TCRdb used MiXCR to reprocess the 5' RACE reads, holding one entry per CDR3 protein. The table has approximately 770,000 distinct CDR3 sequences, over 45% seen once. The chain recombines TRBV6-2 or TRBV6-3 with TRBJ2-1, with D maybe TRBD2 (6 bases). The receptor comes from a man aged 25 to 40 in good health. The sample comprised blood. CDR3 coding DNA: TGTGCCTGCGACCCCGGGACTGGCTACAATGAGCAGTTCTTC. It is translated as CACDPGTGYNEQFF.